This TCR beta chain comes out of a study of identical twins. Germline CDR1 is DFQATT and CDR2 is SNEGSKA (reference sequence). The CDR3 is 15 amino acids. The J segment lost 5 bases and the V segment lost 8 bases, leaving 9 bases of the junction unmatched. MiXCR, run by TCRdb on the 5' RACE reads, gives a single entry per CDR3 protein. The sample shows 1.5 million to 2 million distinct CDR3 sequences, about 32% of them seen only once. This chain joins TRBV20-1 and TRBJ2-1, with 13 bases identical to TRBD2. The sequencing input was cord blood. The clonotype originates from a newborn girl in good health. Here the CDR3 reads CSTTSGGPINNEQFF. DNA for the CDR3: TGCAGTACGACTAGCGGGGGGCCCATCAACAATGAGCAGTTCTTC.